What follows describes a single T cell receptor (beta chain). Antigen: not known. The sample belongs to a study of neoadjuvant anti-PD-1 for oral cavity cancer. Looking at the study overall: Patients without progression received a fourth nivolumab dose around day 43, then surgical resection on days 50-56.

The V and J ends lost 5 bases and 4 bases respectively, with 5 bases between them. This CDR3 contains 11 residues. Per the germline V gene, CDR1 is SEHNR and CDR2 is FQNEAQ (reference sequence). The repertoire was sequenced with immunoSEQ multiplex PCR; TCRdb's copy has only in-frame clones and lacks some. The data contain over 65,000 clones, about nine tenths of them seen just once; the ten biggest clones take up around 2.7%. Indicated time point: after neoadjuvant nivolumab, at surgical resection. PBMCs were not maintained or expanded in culture before analysis. Overall study results and limits: After neoadjuvant nivolumab, PBMC T cell clonality was significantly higher in non-responders than responders.

The chain joins TRBV7-9 to TRBJ2-5; unclear D gene. Sequencing used PBMCs, obtained after nivolumab (anti-PD-1) treatment. The TCR sequence derives from a person aged 35-79 years with oral cavity squamous cell carcinoma. CDR3 protein: CASSPIETQYF. For the CDR3, the DNA is TGTGCCAGCAGCCCCATAGAGACCCAGTACTTC.